This T cell receptor beta chain was sequenced for a study of T-cell memory formation after mild COVID-19. From germline, CDR1 is KGHDR and CDR2 SFDVKD. Trimming shortened V by 4 bases and J by 5 bases, and 16 bases separated the two germline ends. This CDR3 spans 15 amino acids. Researchers used 5'RACE with constant-segment primers to make TCR alpha and TCR beta cDNA libraries that carry sample barcodes and UMIs. TCRdb processed the 5' RACE reads anew with MiXCR; each CDR3 protein has one entry. The sample shows a few hundred thousand distinct CDR3 sequences, 15% to 20% of them seen only once. This clonotype is a singleton in its sample. Its antigen remains unknown. Whole-study results and caveats: Some SARS-CoV-2-responding clones were already detected in memory before infection.

Material: PBMCs or a T cell subset sorted from them (not recorded which). The receptor comes from a man aged 18 to 30 who had mild COVID-19 (a few samples of this study predate the infection). Cell type and time point are not known. The genes are TRBV24-1 and TRBJ2-5; possible D gene TRBD2, 5 bases. This CDR3 reads CATSDPAGNSETQYF. The CDR3 DNA follows: TGTGCCACCAGTGACCCGGCCGGGAATAGCGAGACCCAGTACTTC.